This TCR beta chain was sequenced during a study of OX40 agonist ivuxolimab in advanced cancers. Overall study context: Patients received ivuxolimab, an agonistic anti-OX40 (CD134) antibody. Dose-escalation patients' cancers were hepatocellular carcinoma, melanoma, renal cell or head and neck cancer. It was permissible to have had prior anti-PD-1, anti-PD-L1 or anti-CTLA-4 therapy, and around 40% had some.

Method: immunoSEQ multiplex PCR; TCRdb's copy keeps in-frame clones and lacks some. The repertoire holds 60,000 to 85,000 clones, with roughly 81% as singletons. This clone has a single count. The sequenced sample was CD4+ or CD8+ T cells sorted from blood, obtained in a trial of the OX40 agonist ivuxolimab. This TCR was recovered from an adult with an advanced solid tumor such as melanoma, head and neck, liver or kidney cancer.

The CDR3 DNA follows: TGTGCCATCAGTGAGATGGGGGGCGCATCTGAAGCTTTCTTT. This codes for CAISEMGGASEAFF. The gene calls are TRBV10-3 and TRBJ1-1; D possibly corresponds to TRBD1 (6 bases). Germline V gene lookup returns CDR1 ENHRY and CDR2 SYGVKD. The germline V and J ends were trimmed by 2 bases and 6 bases, with 13 bases remaining between them. CDR3 size: 14 residues.